This is a list of T cell receptor beta chains from one sample in a study of response to subunit inactivated influenza vaccine. In TCRdb, the RT-PCR reads were re-called with MiXCR into one record per CDR3 protein. This sample has more than 550,000 distinct CDR3 sequences, with roughly 12% found just once. This sample was also put to use in a study of T cells expressing NK-cell markers.

The sample was PBMCs from blood, taken on the day of vaccination. These receptors were obtained from a man aged 50-60 years who received an inactivated influenza vaccine. Each CDR3 is given with its conserved first and last residue. The D gene is left open where the match is weak. Expanded clones are given a class, and other clones once, few, many or no size at all.

d_gene,abundance,v_gene,j_gene,CDR3aa,CDR3nt
TRBD1,.,TRBV10-2,TRBJ2-7,CASSDQGAGSSYEQYF,TGCGCCAGCAGTGACCAGGGGGCGGGAAGCTCCTACGAGCAGTACTTC
.,.,TRBV6-2/TRBV6-3,TRBJ2-5,CASSYGATLYQETQYF,TGTGCCAGCAGTTACGGAGCGACCCTTTACCAAGAGACCCAGTACTTC
.,.,TRBV6-1,TRBJ2-7,CASRGTGLYEQYF,TGTGCCAGCAGAGGTACAGGGCTCTACGAGCAGTACTTC
.,few,TRBV4-3,TRBJ2-5,CASSQSAWGREETQYF,TGCGCCAGCAGCCAATCGGCCTGGGGGCGCGAGGAGACCCAGTACTTC
.,.,TRBV20-1,TRBJ2-1,CSARRDGGRNEQFF,TGCAGTGCTAGACGTGATGGGGGGAGGAATGAGCAGTTCTTC
.,.,TRBV20-1,TRBJ2-7,CSASPLDRAYEQCF,TGCAGTGCTAGCCCTCTCGACAGAGCCTACGAGCAGTGCTTC
TRBD2,.,TRBV7-3,TRBJ2-1,CASSWGLAGDNEQFF,TGTGCCAGCAGCTGGGGACTAGCGGGGGACAATGAGCAGTTCTTC
.,.,TRBV11-2,TRBJ2-5,CASSRGHQETQYF,TGTGCCAGCAGCCGGGGGCACCAAGAGACCCAGTACTTC
.,.,TRBV4-3,TRBJ2-5,CASSRQWGVQETQYF,TGCGCCAGCAGCCGGCAATGGGGGGTGCAAGAGACCCAGTACTTC
.,.,TRBV6-2/TRBV6-3,TRBJ2-3,CASSWGPGLTDTQYF,TGTGCCAGCAGTTGGGGTCCCGGGCTCACAGATACGCAGTATTTT
TRBD2,many,TRBV4-3,TRBJ2-2,CASSNGGAAGELFF,TGCGCCAGCAGCAACGGGGGGGCCGCCGGGGAGCTGTTTTTT